This T cell receptor beta chain was sequenced during a study of beta chain features in type 1 diabetes. Study-wide results and limits: Type 1 diabetes patients had TCRB CDR3s that were shorter (moderately but significantly so) in all four CD4+ subsets.

Of note for this clone: Its antigen is undetermined.

What was sequenced were expressed TCRB transcripts, since all of the isolated RNA had been reverse transcribed. The data were produced by immunoSEQ multiplex PCR, yet TCRdb's version contains in-frame clones alone and is incomplete. The data hold 600,000 to 700,000 clones, with 9.5% to 15% observed a single time. Averaging around 120 mL, one heparinised blood draw came from each individual donor. A CD45RO/CCR7/CD25/CD127/CD95/CD27 panel sorted naive, central memory, regulatory and stem cell-like memory CD4+ cells. This CDR3 has 15 residues. Germline CDR1 LNHDA, CDR2 SQIVND (reference sequence). V lost 7 bases, J lost 1 base, and 16 bases lay in between.

Sequenced sample: naive CD4+ T cells from blood. V usage is TRBV19 and J usage is TRBJ2-5, with a weak D call TRBD2 (6 bases). The origin of this receptor is a man aged 25 to 45 with type 1 diabetes. The CDR3 bases are TGTGCCAGTACTCATGCCTCGGGACTCCAAGAGACCCAGTACTTC. The encoded protein is CASTHASGLQETQYF.